This TCR beta chain was profiled in a study of blood T cell repertoires in COVID-19. Study in general: Acute-phase and convalescent COVID-19 samples originated in the United States, Italy and Spain. Nucleic acid was either cDNA or gDNA, and it came from T cells, B-cell-depleted T cells, or PBMCs.

This CDR3 contains 16 residues. Germline CDR1 and CDR2: LGHDT and YNNKEL (reference sequence). V dropped 2 bases and J dropped 7 bases, with 18 bases sitting between them. Original processing methods: Using reference gene primer amplification, nucleated cell counts were estimated. Profiled with immunoSEQ multiplex PCR; TCRdb holds only in-frame clones, not every one. That table supplies the V and J calls and clone size; D and trimming were determined from the DNA. Found here are about 94,000 clones, approximately 84% of them singletons; the top ten hold around 5.8%. The chain employs TRBV3-1 (or the pseudogene TRBV3-2) and TRBJ2-4, with D possibly TRBD1 on 6 matching bases. This clonotype originated in a man in his fifties or sixties with acute or convalescent COVID-19. The sample taken for sequencing was peripheral blood. CDR3 sequence: CASSQLGTSQTNIQYF. CDR3 DNA sequence: TGTGCCAGCAGCCAATTAGGGACATCACAGACCAACATTCAGTACTTC.